The entry below describes one T cell receptor beta chain. What it binds is not known. The CDR3 extends over 15 amino acids. With V trimmed by 3 bases and J by 2 bases, 6 bases remained unmatched. CDR1 and CDR2 (germline): MNHNS, SASEGT. This entry comes from a study of OX40 agonist ivuxolimab in advanced cancers. As for the study in general: Every 2 weeks, ivuxolimab was infused into the patients intravenously at between 0.01 and 10 mg/kg. In three patients, partial responses were observed, one with hepatocellular carcinoma and two with cutaneous melanoma. Study findings and constraints: Relative to CD4+, CD8+ T cells held more expanded clones on average. Both CD4+ and CD8+ T cell populations in blood had undergone clonal expansion by week 6 at 0.1 to 3.0 mg/kg.

TCRdb's copy holds only in-frame clones and misses some; the assay was immunoSEQ multiplex PCR. The sample carries about 55,000 clones, 80% recorded once. J is TRBJ1-1 and V is TRBV6-1; 7 bases fit TRBD1. This sequence originates from an adult with an advanced solid tumor such as melanoma, head and neck, liver or kidney cancer. Material: CD4+ or CD8+ T cells sorted from blood, obtained in a trial of the OX40 agonist ivuxolimab. CDR3 amino acids: CASSDSGQANTEAFF. CDR3 coding DNA: TGTGCCAGCAGTGACTCTGGACAGGCCAACACTGAAGCTTTCTTT.